This T cell receptor beta chain was recorded in a study of early T cells in non-severe SARS-CoV-2 infection. Turning to the study itself: Sequencing of unsorted whole blood was done on bulk RNA, leaving chains unpaired.

The CDR3 runs to 14 residues. Germline CDR1 is DFQATT and CDR2 is SNEGSKA (reference sequence). The germline V and J ends were trimmed by 1 base and 8 bases, with 17 bases remaining between them. This clonotype was counted only a few times. TCRdb used MiXCR to reprocess the 5' RACE reads, holding one entry per CDR3 protein. Among 61,000 or so distinct CDR3 sequences listed, more than 10% were seen once. The rearrangement uses TRBV20-1 and TRBJ1-2, with D tentatively TRBD1 (6 bases). Material: whole blood, obtained at baseline. The TCR comes from an adult who was a healthcare worker with PCR-confirmed SARS-CoV-2 infection or an uninfected control (not recorded which). The donor label of this sample is uncertain. CDR3 coding DNA: TGCAGTGCTAGAGGAGGTGGACAGACTGGAGGCTACACCTTC. Protein sequence: CSARGGGQTGGYTF.